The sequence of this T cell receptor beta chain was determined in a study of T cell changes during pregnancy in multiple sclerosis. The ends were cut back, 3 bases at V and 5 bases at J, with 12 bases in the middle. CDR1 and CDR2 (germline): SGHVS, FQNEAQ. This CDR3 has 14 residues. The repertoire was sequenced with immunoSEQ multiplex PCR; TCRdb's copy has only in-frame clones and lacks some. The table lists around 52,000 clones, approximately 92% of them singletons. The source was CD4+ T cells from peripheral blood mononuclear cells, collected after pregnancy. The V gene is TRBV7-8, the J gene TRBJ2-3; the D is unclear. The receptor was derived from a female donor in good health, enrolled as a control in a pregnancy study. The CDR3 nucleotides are TGTGCCAGCAGCTTTCAACTCGCTAAAGATACGCAGTATTTT. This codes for CASSFQLAKDTQYF.